Listed here are 15 T cell receptor beta chains from one sample, sequenced in a study of CD4 T cells in relation to SARS-CoV-2 and coronaviruses. The repertoire was sequenced with immunoSEQ multiplex PCR; TCRdb's copy has only in-frame clones and lacks some. This sample has 30,000 to 45,000 clones, with approximately 87% found just once. Sample: memory CD4+ T cells from PBMCs. These receptors were collected from an adult with COVID-19.

The J gene is TRBJ1-6, the V gene TRBV5-4, with TRBD1 as a possible D gene (5 bases). Germline CDR1 and CDR2: SGHNT and YYREEE (reference sequence). The CDR3 extends over 14 amino acids. V shed 4 bases and J shed 3 bases, with 8 bases lying between them. The CDR3 here is CASSADSYNSPLHF. CDR3 coding DNA: TGTGCCAGCAGCGCCGACAGCTATAATTCACCCCTCCACTTT.

The chain joins TRBV7-9 to TRBJ2-1; 9 bases agree with TRBD1. J lost 4 bases, V lost 3 bases, and 4 bases had no gene match. Germline loops: CDR1 SEHNR, CDR2 FQNEAQ (reference sequence). The CDR3 has 15 amino acids. The chain's CDR3 is CASSLLGQGYNEQFF. CDR3 nucleotide sequence: TGTGCCAGCAGCTTGTTAGGACAGGGGTACAATGAGCAGTTCTTC.

This clone was observed a few times. This rearrangement joins TRBV27 to TRBJ2-1, with D possibly matching TRBD1 (5 bases). Germline V gives CDR1 MNHEY, CDR2 SMNVEV (reference sequence). CDR3 length equals 15 residues. V gave up 5 bases and J gave up 2 bases, with 13 bases separating them. CDR3 residues: CASSTRAGTYNEQFF. Written as DNA, the CDR3 is TGTGCCAGCAGTACCCGGGCAGGGACCTACAATGAGCAGTTCTTC.

This chain connects TRBV7-9 to TRBJ1-4; TRBD1 is a possible D gene (6 bases). The CDR3 is made up of 17 amino acids. Trimming took off 5 bases at V and 4 bases at J, with 20 bases between the two ends. Germline CDR1 and CDR2: SEHNR and FQNEAQ (reference sequence). CDR3 sequence: CASSTYFRGAYNEKLFF. The CDR3 DNA reads TGTGCCAGCAGCACCTACTTCCGGGGGGCCTATAATGAAAAACTGTTTTTT.

This chain's CDR3 is CASSPMGSEAFF. CDR3 DNA sequence: TGTGCCAGCAGTCCTATGGGGAGTGAAGCTTTCTTT. J is TRBJ1-1 and V is TRBV25-1; D gene ambiguous. V dropped 5 bases and J dropped 7 bases, with 11 bases sitting between them. Per the germline V gene, CDR1 is MGHDK and CDR2 is SYGVNS. The CDR3 has 12 residues.

V and J are TRBV19 and TRBJ2-1; 9 nucleotides match TRBD2. The CDR3 spans 15 residues. V trimming: 6 bases; J trimming: 6 bases; junction bases outside the gene matches: 9. Germline V gene data show CDR1 as LNHDA and CDR2 as SQIVND (reference sequence). CDR3 bases: TGTGCCAGTAGGAGTTCAAGCGGGGGGTTCAATGAGCAGTTCTTC. The encoded protein is CASRSSSGGFNEQFF. The variable domain in full, completed from reference TRBV19 and TRBJ2-1, reads DGGITQSPKYLFRKEGQNVTLSCEQNLNHDAMYWYRQDPGQGLRLIYYSQIVNDFQKGDIAEGYSVSREKKESFPLTVTSAQKNPTAFYLCASRSSSGGFNEQFFGPGTRLTVL.

The rearrangement joins TRBV28 to TRBJ1-3; tentative D call: TRBD1 (5 bases). Germline lookup yields CDR1 MDHEN and CDR2 SYDVKM. The V end was cut by 7 bases, the J end by 7 bases, with 14 bases between. The CDR3 is 13 amino acids. The CDR3 is CASMPGWGNTIYF. In DNA form, the CDR3 reads TGTGCCAGCATGCCGGGGTGGGGGAACACCATATATTTT.

V usage is TRBV2 and J usage is TRBJ2-3, with D hard to call. Between the trimmed V and J ends, which lost 6 bases and 2 bases, there was a span of 15 bases. This CDR3 spans 15 amino acids. The germline gives CDR1 SNHLY, CDR2 FYNNEI. CDR3 DNA: TGTGCCAGCAGGTCAAGGGAAGGGTACACAGATACGCAGTATTTT. Translation: CASRSREGYTDTQYF.

The chain carries TRBV6-5 and TRBJ1-2; a possible D gene is TRBD1 (5 bases). Trimming removed 5 bases from V and 1 base from J, with 11 bases in between. Per the germline V gene, CDR1 is MNHEY and CDR2 is SVGAGI. The CDR3 has 14 amino acids. DNA for the CDR3: TGTGCCAGCAGTAGGGGACCGGATAACTATGGCTACACCTTC. This sequence encodes CASSRGPDNYGYTF.

The chain has TRBV28 and TRBJ1-5; TRBD1 matches 9 bases. The CDR3 is 19 amino acids. Germline loops: CDR1 MDHEN, CDR2 SYDVKM. With 7 bases clipped from V and 7 bases from J, the junction kept 23 bases outside the gene matches. DNA of the CDR3: TGTGCCAGCACCTACCGAGACAGGGGGTACGGGGGCTTTGGGCAGCCCCAGCATTTT. This translates into CASTYRDRGYGGFGQPQHF.

The V and J genes are TRBV19 and TRBJ1-6; TRBD1 aligns across 9 bases. V was clipped by 6 bases and J by 9 bases; unmatched bases: 6. This CDR3 region has 14 residues. Germline V gene sequence: CDR1 LNHDA, CDR2 SQIVND (reference sequence). The CDR3 is CASSRDREASPLHF. The CDR3 DNA reads TGTGCCAGTAGCCGGGACAGGGAGGCTTCACCCCTCCACTTT.

This chain connects TRBV6-1 to TRBJ1-1; a weak D match, TRBD1 (5 bases). CDR3 size: 12 residues. Germline CDR1 and CDR2: MNHNS and SASEGT. The V end lost 3 bases, the J end lost 11 bases, and 13 bases lay between the germline ends. As DNA, the CDR3 is TGTGCCAGCAGTGAGAATGACAGATATGCTTTCTTT. As protein: CASSENDRYAFF.

The chain combines TRBV5-1 with TRBJ1-6; D not certain. V lost 0 bases and J lost 11, with 9 bases in between. The CDR3 has 13 amino acids. CDR1 is SGHRS, CDR2 YFSETQ, per germline. Written as DNA, the CDR3 is TGCGCCAGCAGCTTGGAGGATGTTCCACCCCTCCACTTT. Its protein is CASSLEDVPPLHF. Filled out from reference TRBV5-1 and TRBJ1-6, the complete variable domain reads KAGVTQTPRYLIKTRGQQVTLSCSPISGHRSVSWYQQTPGQGLQFLFEYFSETQRNKGNFPGRFSGRQFSNSRSEMNVSTLELGDSALYLCASSLEDVPPLHFGNGTRLTVT.

V gene TRBV28 combines with J gene TRBJ1-6; D perhaps matches TRBD1 (5 bases). Trimming removed 3 bases at V and 7 bases at J, with 10 bases between. The CDR3 extends over 14 amino acids. Germline-derived CDR1 and CDR2 are MDHEN and SYDVKM. CDR3 sequence reads: CASSLGQANSPLHF. The CDR3, as DNA: TGTGCCAGCAGTTTGGGGCAGGCGAATTCACCCCTCCACTTT. The full variable domain, completed using reference TRBV28 and TRBJ1-6, is DVKVTQSSRYLVKRTGEKVFLECVQDMDHENMFWYRQDPGLGLRLIYFSYDVKMKEKGDIPEGYSVSREKKERFSLILESASTNQTSMYLCASSLGQANSPLHFGNGTRLTVT.

V and J are TRBV28 and TRBJ2-3, with D uncertain. V lost 5 bases and J 3 bases, leaving 6 bases between the germline ends. Germline-derived CDR1 and CDR2 are MDHEN and SYDVKM. The CDR3 is 12 amino acids. The CDR3, as DNA: TGTGCCAGCAGTCCGGTTACAGATACGCAGTATTTT. This sequence encodes CASSPVTDTQYF.